In its sample, the clone carrying this T cell receptor (beta chain) was seen a few times. The data stem from a study of T cell responses to AZD1222 COVID-19 vaccine. Only in-frame clones appear in the TCRdb table, and some are missing; sequencing was by immunoSEQ multiplex PCR. Of approximately 80,000 clones listed, 80% are singletons. Germline assignment: CDR1 SEHNR and CDR2 FQNEAQ (reference sequence). The CDR3 totals 14 residues. The V and J ends lost 4 bases and 4 bases respectively, with 10 bases between them. J is TRBJ2-2 and V is TRBV7-9; a possible D gene is TRBD2 (6 bases). The sample was peripheral blood, taken on day 0 of AZD1222 vaccination. This clonotype originated in an adult in good health. The CDR3 reads CASSSTSGTGELFF. The CDR3 coding sequence is TGTGCCAGCAGCTCGACTAGTGGCACCGGGGAGCTGTTTTTT.